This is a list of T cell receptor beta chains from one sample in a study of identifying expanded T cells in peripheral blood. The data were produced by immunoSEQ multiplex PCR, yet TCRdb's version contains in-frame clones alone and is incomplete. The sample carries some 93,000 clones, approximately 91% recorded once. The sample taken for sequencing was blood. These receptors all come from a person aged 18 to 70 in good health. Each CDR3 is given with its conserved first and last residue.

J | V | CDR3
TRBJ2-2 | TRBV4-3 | CASSQGRVAVPGELFF
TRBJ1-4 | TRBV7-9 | CASSPHRDRKDPTNEKLFF
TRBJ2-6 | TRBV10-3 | CAISETGDPGANVLTF
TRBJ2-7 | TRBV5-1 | CASSLGKAYEQYF
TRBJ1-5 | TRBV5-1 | CASSLDNNQPQHF
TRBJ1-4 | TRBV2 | CASRDLLQGGNEKLFF
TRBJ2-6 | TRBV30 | CAWSVGPGKSGANVLTF
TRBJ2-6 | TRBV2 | CATQAGGRANVLTF
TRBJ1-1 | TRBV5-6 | CASSLLRHTEAFF
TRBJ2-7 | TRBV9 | CASSVGTSGYEQYF
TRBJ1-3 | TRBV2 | CASSISGNTIYF
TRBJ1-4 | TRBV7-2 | CASSLRGQVNEKLFF
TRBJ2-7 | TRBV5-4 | CASSSPTSGIREQYF
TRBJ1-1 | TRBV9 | CASSPRANTEAFF
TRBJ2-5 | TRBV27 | CASSRLAGQETQYF
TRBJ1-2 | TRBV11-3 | CASAPGRQNYGYTF
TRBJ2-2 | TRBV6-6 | CASSPPRSGGTGELFF
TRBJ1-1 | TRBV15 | CATGPEGGYTEAFF
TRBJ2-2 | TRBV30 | CAWRAPGAGGELFF
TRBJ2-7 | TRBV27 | CASSFSPDGEQYF
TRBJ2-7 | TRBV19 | CASSMGRGYEQYF
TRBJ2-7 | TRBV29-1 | CSVGDRGAYEQYF
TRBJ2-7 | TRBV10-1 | CASTRGQQTYEQYF
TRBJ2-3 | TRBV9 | CASSGSGSTDTQYF
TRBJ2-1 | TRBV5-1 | CASSFDGTSENNEQFF
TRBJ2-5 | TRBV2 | CASTPGGGSQETQYF
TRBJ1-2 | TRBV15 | CATSREGFHYGYTF
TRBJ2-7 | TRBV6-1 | CASSALAGPYEQYF
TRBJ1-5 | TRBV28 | CASNLRQGANQPQHF
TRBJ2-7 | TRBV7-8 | CASSLSAGASYEQYF
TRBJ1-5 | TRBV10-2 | CASRQGDQPQHF
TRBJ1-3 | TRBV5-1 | CASSLDAGSGNTIYF
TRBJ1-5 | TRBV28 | CASSFGGRPQHF
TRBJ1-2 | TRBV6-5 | CASSYSRDRGFYGYTF
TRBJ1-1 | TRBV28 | CASRRGPPTEAFF
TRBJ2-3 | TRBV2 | CASTYGPDTQYF
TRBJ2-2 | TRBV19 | CASSSTPGQNTGELFF
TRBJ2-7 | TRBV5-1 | CASSLSGDSYEQYF
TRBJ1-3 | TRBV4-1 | CASSPVDRPGNTIYF
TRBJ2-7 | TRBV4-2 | CASSPGVGLVYEQYF
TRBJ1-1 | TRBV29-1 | CSALEGSTEAFF
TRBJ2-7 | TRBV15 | CATSRGPYEQYF
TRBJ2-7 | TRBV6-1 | CASSEGQGASDEQYF
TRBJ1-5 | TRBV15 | CATSREAGEGQPQHF
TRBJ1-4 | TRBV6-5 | CASRQGPNEKLFF
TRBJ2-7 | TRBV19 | CASSLYYGGNEQYF
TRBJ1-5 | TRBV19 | CASSIAQAYSNQPQHF
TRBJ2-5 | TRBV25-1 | CASSGGETQYF
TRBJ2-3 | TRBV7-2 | CASSLGGLADTQYF
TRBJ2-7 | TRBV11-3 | CASSSRTSGRDSEQYF
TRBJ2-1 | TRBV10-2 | CASSEPPLAFSPYNEQFF
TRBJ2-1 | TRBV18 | CASSPSWRSSYNEQFF
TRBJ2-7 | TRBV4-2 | CASSQEEGGSYEQYF
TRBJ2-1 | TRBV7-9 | CASSRLAGGLNEQFF
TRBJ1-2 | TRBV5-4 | CASSSQGTLSYTF
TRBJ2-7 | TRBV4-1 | CASSQLADYEQYF
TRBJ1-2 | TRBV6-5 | CASRTDLKSNYGYTF
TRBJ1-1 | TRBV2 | CASSEAWGTEAFF
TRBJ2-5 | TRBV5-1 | CASSLELAGSQETQYF
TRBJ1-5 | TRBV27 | CASSLGNSNQPQHF